This note documents a single T cell receptor beta chain sequence. What it recognizes is unknown. This sample was taken from a study of shared clonotypes between healthy human individuals. Study as a whole: The plates for each donor numbered three CD4 naive, three CD4 memory, two CD8 naive and one CD8 memory. Study results and caveats: A handful of donors held 4.5% to 5% of naive CD4 clonotypes in common. On the whole, naive subsets had larger estimated richness than memory subsets had.

CDR3 size: 16 residues. V was cut by 3 bases and J by 1 base, with 12 bases left in between. Germline CDR1 MNHEY, CDR2 SMNVEV (reference sequence). TCRdb's table, derived via immunoSEQ multiplex PCR, lists solely in-frame clones and lacks some. The repertoire consists of approximately 99,000 clones, with approximately 70% occurring once and the leading ten covering 24%. Sequenced sample: memory CD8+ T cells sorted from blood. Subset reported: CD45RO+ cells pooled with CCR7-negative TemRA cells. The TCR originated in a woman aged 25-40 years in good health. The rearrangement uses TRBV27 and TRBJ1-4; D gene uncertain. CDR3 region: CASSLGLGVTNEKLFF. The CDR3, as DNA: TGTGCCAGCAGTTTGGGTCTAGGAGTAACTAATGAAAAACTGTTTTTT.